The 9 T cell receptor beta chains reported below all come from one sample, sequenced in a study of blood T cell repertoires in COVID-19. TCRdb keeps only in-frame clones here, not all; method: immunoSEQ multiplex PCR. This table holds 170,000 or so clones, about four fifths found once. The sample was peripheral blood. The receptors originated from a man aged 70-80 years with active or convalescent COVID-19.

This sequence joins TRBV12-3 or TRBV12-4 and TRBJ1-6; the D is unclear. V shed 3 bases and J shed 8 bases, with 5 bases lying between them. CDR3 size: 12 residues. CDR3 nucleotide sequence: TGTGCCAGCAGTTTGTCCTATTCACCCCTCCACTTT. Translation: CASSLSYSPLHF.

This clone was seen more than once but under ten times. V is TRBV6-6 and J is TRBJ1-3; D is undetermined. The CDR3 sequence is 16 residues long. The germline gives CDR1 MNHNY, CDR2 SVGAGI (reference sequence). V was trimmed by 5 bases and J by 0 bases, leaving 14 bases between them. DNA of the CDR3: TGTGCCAGCAGTGGATCTTTCCGCGGCTCTGGAAACACCATATATTTT. This sequence encodes CASSGSFRGSGNTIYF.

The chain is built from TRBV4-1 and TRBJ2-5, with a weak D call TRBD2 (6 bases). CDR1 and CDR2 (germline): MGHRA, YSYEKL. The V gene lost 0 bases and the J gene lost 4 bases, with 6 bases spanning the gap. The CDR3 runs to 13 residues. The chain's CDR3 is CASSQEGGETQYF. CDR3 coding DNA: TGCGCCAGCAGCCAAGAGGGGGGAGAGACCCAGTACTTC.

The chain carries TRBV7-9 and TRBJ1-1; 9 bases map to TRBD1. There are 16 residues in the CDR3. In germline, CDR1 is SEHNR, CDR2 FQNEAQ (reference sequence). Germline trimming cut 1 base from V and 6 bases from J; bases unmatched to any gene: 9. The CDR3 DNA follows: TGTGCCAGCAGCTTAGATATAGGACAGGGGAGAGCTGAAGCTTTCTTT. It is translated as CASSLDIGQGRAEAFF.

This chain joins TRBV3-1 (or the pseudogene TRBV3-2) and TRBJ1-2; 7 nucleotides align to TRBD1. CDR1 is LGHDT and CDR2 is YNNKEL in the germline V gene (reference sequence). The V segment lost 8 bases and the J segment 7 bases; nucleotides outside the gene matches: 10. CDR3 length: 13 residues. The chain's CDR3 is CASANRGTGGYTF. CDR3 nucleotide sequence: TGTGCCAGCGCGAACAGGGGAACGGGTGGCTACACCTTC.

The genes are TRBV7-8 and TRBJ2-1, with 9 bases fitting TRBD2. The germline CDR1 and CDR2 sequences are SGHVS and FQNEAQ. The V segment lost 8 bases and the J segment 1 base; nucleotides outside the gene matches: 3. CDR3 length: 14 amino acids. This CDR3 reads CASGRGGSYNEQFF. In DNA, the CDR3 is TGTGCCAGCGGGCGGGGGGGATCCTACAATGAGCAGTTCTTC.

The chain has TRBV5-6 and TRBJ2-3, with 12 nucleotides matching TRBD2. Trimming took 4 bases from V and 6 from J; bases not matched to a gene: 9. The CDR3 totals 16 residues. The germline V gene encodes CDR1 SGHDT and CDR2 YYEEEE. The CDR3 sequence is CASSVTLAGGRDTQYF. Written as DNA, the CDR3 is TGTGCCAGCAGCGTAACACTAGCGGGGGGCCGGGATACGCAGTATTTT.

V is TRBV5-1 and J is TRBJ2-3, with 7 bases aligning to TRBD2. The CDR3 has 14 amino acids. Germline V gives CDR1 SGHRS, CDR2 YFSETQ. Trimming at V came to 4 bases and at J to 3 bases, leaving 5 bases not matched to a gene. The DNA for the CDR3 is TGCGCCAGCAGCGCCGGACTAGTTACAGATACGCAGTATTTT. Amino acids: CASSAGLVTDTQYF.

This clone was found once. The V and J genes are TRBV9 and TRBJ2-2; TRBD1 aligns across 9 bases. The ends lost 4 bases at V and 7 bases at J; junction bases unmatched: 8. CDR1 is SGDLS, CDR2 YYNGEE, per germline. The CDR3 is 15 amino acids. The CDR3 is CASSPRTGVFGELFF. The CDR3 DNA is TGTGCCAGCAGCCCTCGGACAGGGGTTTTCGGGGAGCTGTTTTTT. Combining the CDR3 with reference TRBV9 and TRBJ2-2 gives the whole variable domain DSGVTQTPKHLITATGQRVTLRCSPRSGDLSVYWYQQSLDQGLQFLIQYYNGEERAKGNILERFSAQQFPDLHSELNLSSLELGDSALYFCASSPRTGVFGELFFGEGSRLTVL.